This T cell receptor (beta chain) was sequenced during a study of cytomegalovirus exposure and HLA in healthy donors. PCR used 60 Vbeta primers and 13 Jbeta primers. In the original processing: Later analysis identified 65 million to 80 million unique TCR beta chains, roughly 11 million shared. Sequencing was performed with immunoSEQ multiplex PCR; in TCRdb, only in-frame clones are kept and a portion is missing. V and J calls and clone size are those listed in that table; D and trimming were worked out from the DNA. The data hold some 170,000 clones, with 60% to 80% observed a single time. Overall study findings and caveats: Cytomegalovirus association was assigned to some 160 TCR beta chains. No immune exposure information besides CMV serostatus was available. Many donors shared some public TCRs, even though most TCR sequences were rare.

Trimming removed 6 bases from V and 4 bases from J; junction bases left unmatched: 10. Germline CDR1 MDHEN, CDR2 SYDVKM. The CDR3 runs 16 residues. Regarding this clone: The antigen is unknown.

Source material: PBMCs. The V call is TRBV28, the J call TRBJ1-4; 8 bases line up with TRBD1. This TCR derives from a man under 40 in good health and CMV-seropositive. CDR3 nucleotides: TGTGCCAGCAGGCAGGGGACAGGAGCCTTTAATGAAAAACTGTTTTTT. Encoded protein: CASRQGTGAFNEKLFF.